This T cell receptor beta chain was captured in a study of CD4 T cells in relation to SARS-CoV-2 and coronaviruses. Data came from immunoSEQ multiplex PCR; TCRdb stores just in-frame clones and leaves some out. Of about 22,000 clones in the sample, around 77% were seen once. A note on this clone: What it binds is not known.

Before the COVID-19 pandemic, during about 2011-2019, CD4+ T cells were taken from unexposed donors. Isolation of CD4+ T cells took place after around eleven days in culture. The germline V and J ends were trimmed by 3 bases and 1 base, with 13 bases remaining between them. The CDR3 is 16 amino acids. Per germline, CDR1 ENHRY and CDR2 SYGVKD. The gene calls are TRBV10-3 and TRBJ2-4, with TRBD2 as a possible D gene (6 bases). The sequencing input was CD4+ T cells from PBMCs, cultured in vitro. The receptor was isolated from a human donor in good health. Here the CDR3 reads CAISDGGGVAKNIQYF. The CDR3 DNA sequence: TGTGCCATCAGTGATGGGGGAGGTGTGGCCAAAAACATTCAGTACTTC.